This paragraph reports one T cell receptor beta chain. Its antigen is not known. This CDR3 comprises 16 residues. V lost 3 bases, J lost 2 bases, and 16 bases lay in between. Germline V gene data show CDR1 as LGHNA and CDR2 as YNFKEQ. Profiled with immunoSEQ multiplex PCR; TCRdb holds only in-frame clones, not every one. The sample shows some 58,000 clones, 80% to 90% of them seen only once. The sample comes from a study of T cell responses to AZD1222 COVID-19 vaccine. Findings and limits, study-wide: Donors were largely white British and mainly female; clonal diversity was possibly underestimated. Just a handful of AZD1222 recipients tested seropositive at baseline. Reports say nearly half of spike-specific TCRs go after unmutated variant regions.

The V and J genes are TRBV4-2 and TRBJ1-2, with no clear D. This sample comprised peripheral blood, obtained on day 0 of AZD1222 vaccination. This TCR was recovered from an adult in good health. CDR3 region: CASSHQDPRANYGYTF. Written as DNA, the CDR3 is TGTGCCAGCAGCCATCAAGACCCTAGGGCGAACTATGGCTACACCTTC.